This passage covers 28 T cell receptor beta chains from one sample sequenced in a study of shared clonotypes between healthy human individuals. Sequencing was performed with immunoSEQ multiplex PCR; in TCRdb, only in-frame clones are kept and a portion is missing. In the table there are some 1.5 million clones, roughly 98% of which are singletons. Sequenced sample: naive CD4+ T cells sorted from blood. Specified subset: CD45RA+ positively selected. The receptors originated from a man aged 25 to 40 in good health.

The chain joins TRBV11-2 to TRBJ1-4, with a possible D match to TRBD1 (5 bases). Germline values: CDR1 SGHAT, CDR2 FQNNGV. The germline V and J ends were trimmed by 5 bases and 8 bases, with 12 bases remaining between them. This CDR3 comprises 13 residues. The CDR3 loop reads CASSRGRDEKLFF. The CDR3 DNA sequence: TGTGCCAGCAGCCGCGGGCGGGACGAAAAACTGTTTTTT.

The rearrangement links TRBV6-4 to TRBJ2-1; no clear D gene. V was clipped by 4 bases and J by 6 bases, with 16 bases between them. The CDR3 has 15 residues. Germline lookup yields CDR1 MRHNA and CDR2 SNTAGT. CDR3 nucleotides: TGTGCCAGCAGTGCTTTAGGCCTGGGCTCCAATGAGCAGTTCTTC. Protein product: CASSALGLGSNEQFF.

The V gene is TRBV10-2, the J gene TRBJ1-5, with a tentative D call TRBD1 (5 bases). From germline, CDR1 is WSHSY and CDR2 SAAADI. This CDR3 spans 14 amino acids. Trimming pared 4 bases from V and 7 bases from J, leaving 14 bases between. CDR3 sequence reads: CASSGVGGTQPQHF. The CDR3 DNA is TGCGCCAGCAGTGGGGTTGGGGGGACCCAGCCCCAGCATTTT.

The J gene is TRBJ2-7, the V gene TRBV5-4, with 12 bases aligning to TRBD1. Per germline, CDR1 SGHNT and CDR2 YYREEE (reference sequence). The CDR3 runs to 16 residues. With V trimmed by 1 base and J by 6 bases, 8 bases remained unmatched. In DNA, the CDR3 is TGTGCCAGCAGCTTGCCTCCCGGGACAGGGGGCAGCGAGCAGTACTTC. It codes for CASSLPPGTGGSEQYF.

Turning to this clone: Other DNA sequences in the sample encode the same CDR3. The chain is built from TRBV29-1 and TRBJ2-1; D might be TRBD2 (6 bases). Germline loops: CDR1 SQVTM, CDR2 ANQGSEA. This CDR3 is 14 amino acids long. The germline V and J ends were trimmed by 4 bases and 0 bases, with 10 bases remaining between them. The CDR3 DNA sequence: TGCAGCGTTGTCGTCGGGAGCTCCTACAATGAGCAGTTCTTC. This translates into CSVVVGSSYNEQFF.

This clone has a single count. The V gene is TRBV9, the J gene TRBJ2-2; D is ambiguous. V lost 0 bases and J lost 7, with 7 bases in between. The V gene's germline CDR1 is SGDLS and CDR2 YYNGEE. The CDR3 has 13 amino acids. CDR3 residues: CASSVVSGGELFF. The CDR3 region has the DNA TGTGCCAGCAGCGTAGTATCTGGCGGGGAGCTGTTTTTT.

V gene TRBV5-1 combines with J gene TRBJ2-3, with a weak D call TRBD2 (6 bases). Germline V gene lookup returns CDR1 SGHRS and CDR2 YFSETQ. V lost 1 base, J lost 4 bases, and 25 bases lay in between. The CDR3 is 19 residues long. CDR3 in DNA: TGCGCCAGCAGCTTGAAGGTTGGCGGGACCAACTGGGGGGCAGATACGCAGTATTTT. This encodes CASSLKVGGTNWGADTQYF.

This clone was recorded once. This chain connects TRBV6-5 to TRBJ1-2; no clear D. The CDR3 loop spans 14 amino acids. V lost 6 bases to trimming and J lost 0 bases, with 11 bases between them. The germline gives CDR1 MNHEY, CDR2 SVGAGI. The CDR3 nucleotides read TGTGCCAGCAGGTCCGAAACAGCTAACTATGGCTACACCTTC. The encoded protein is CASRSETANYGYTF.

The chain couples TRBV10-1 to TRBJ2-1; D is unclear. The V end lost 2 bases, the J end lost 9 bases, and 11 bases lay between the germline ends. The CDR3 covers 13 residues. Germline V gene lookup returns CDR1 WNHNN and CDR2 SYGVQD (reference sequence). The CDR3 loop is CASSEAPSREQFF. CDR3 nucleotide sequence: TGCGCCAGCAGTGAGGCCCCCTCCCGTGAGCAGTTCTTC.

The genes are TRBV5-4 and TRBJ2-1, with D maybe TRBD2 (5 bases). Trimming stripped 4 bases from V and 4 bases from J, with 9 bases between. CDR1 and CDR2 (germline): SGHNT, YYREEE (reference sequence). The CDR3 has 13 residues. In DNA form, the CDR3 reads TGTGCCAGCAGCCTTCCGGGGTACAATGAGCAGTTCTTC. As protein: CASSLPGYNEQFF.

The CDR3 region is CASSISAYNEQFF. The CDR3 DNA reads TGTGCCAGTAGTATCTCGGCATACAATGAGCAGTTCTTC. The chain recombines TRBV19 with TRBJ2-1; D gene ambiguous. Between the trimmed V and J ends, which lost 3 bases and 4 bases, there was a span of 7 bases. The germline CDR1 and CDR2 sequences are LNHDA and SQIVND (reference sequence). This CDR3 has 13 amino acids.

The gene calls are TRBV28 and TRBJ2-1; TRBD1 is a possible D gene (5 bases). CDR3 size: 14 residues. CDR1 MDHEN and CDR2 SYDVKM come from the germline V gene. The V end lost 7 bases, the J end lost 2 bases, and 12 bases lay between the germline ends. The CDR3 region has the DNA TGTGCCAGCAACCCCCCAGGGACCTACAATGAGCAGTTCTTC. This translates into CASNPPGTYNEQFF.

The rearrangement joins TRBV10-3 to TRBJ2-7, with 7 bases lining up with TRBD1. Germline CDR1 is ENHRY and CDR2 is SYGVKD. This CDR3 comprises 13 residues. With 7 bases clipped from V and 0 bases from J, the junction kept 3 bases outside the gene matches. CDR3 protein: CAITRDSSYEQYF. The CDR3 bases are TGTGCCATCACCCGGGACAGCTCCTACGAGCAGTACTTC.

The V gene is TRBV5-4, the J gene TRBJ2-1; weak D call: TRBD2 (5 bases). Germline V gene data show CDR1 as SGHNT and CDR2 as YYREEE (reference sequence). Between the trimmed V and J ends, which lost 1 base and 0 bases, there was a span of 8 bases. CDR3 length: 15 amino acids. In nucleotides, the CDR3 is TGTGCCAGCAGCTTGAGAGGGCCCTCCTACAATGAGCAGTTCTTC. Encoded protein: CASSLRGPSYNEQFF.

The V call is TRBV5-1, the J call TRBJ1-4; a possible D gene is TRBD1 (6 bases). The CDR3 is 15 amino acids. The germline CDR1 and CDR2 sequences are SGHRS and YFSETQ. V lost 4 bases and J 8 bases, leaving 18 bases between the germline ends. Here the CDR3 DNA reads TGCGCCAGCAGCCCCTCAGGGGAGAGAGGCGAAAAACTGTTTTTT. Translating it yields CASSPSGERGEKLFF. Combining the CDR3 with reference TRBV5-1 and TRBJ1-4 gives the whole variable domain KAGVTQTPRYLIKTRGQQVTLSCSPISGHRSVSWYQQTPGQGLQFLFEYFSETQRNKGNFPGRFSGRQFSNSRSEMNVSTLELGDSALYLCASSPSGERGEKLFFGSGTQLSVL.

This chain uses TRBV5-4 with TRBJ2-7; D is unresolved. The ends were cut back, 0 bases at V and 7 bases at J, with 17 bases in the middle. CDR1 and CDR2 (germline): SGHNT, YYREEE (reference sequence). The CDR3 sequence is 15 residues long. In DNA form, the CDR3 reads TGTGCCAGCAGCTTGGGTGTCGATCTATTTGTAGAGCAGTACTTC. Residues: CASSLGVDLFVEQYF.

This chain uses TRBV6-5 with TRBJ1-5; 9 positions agree with TRBD1. CDR1 and CDR2 (germline): MNHEY, SVGAGI. V shed 5 bases and J 2 bases; nucleotides not matched to a gene: 4. The CDR3 extends over 15 amino acids. The CDR3 region is CASSARTGGNQPQHF. For the CDR3, the DNA is TGTGCCAGCAGTGCCAGGACAGGGGGCAATCAGCCCCAGCATTTT.

The rearrangement joins TRBV2 to TRBJ1-5, with D possibly being TRBD1 (6 bases). The CDR3 runs 14 residues. The germline V gene has CDR1 SNHLY and CDR2 FYNNEI. Trimming cost V 6 bases and J 4 bases, with 13 bases left between them. The CDR3 loop reads CASSDRLPNQPQHF. CDR3 coding DNA: TGTGCCAGCAGCGACAGGTTACCAAATCAGCCCCAGCATTTT. Variable domain in full (rest from reference TRBV2 and TRBJ1-5): EPEVTQTPSHQVTQMGQEVILRCVPISNHLYFYWYRQILGQKVEFLVSFYNNEISEKSEIFDDQFSVERPDGSNFTLKIRSTKLEDSAMYFCASSDRLPNQPQHFGDGTRLSIL.

This sequence joins TRBV11-3 and TRBJ2-3; 9 bases map to TRBD2. The CDR3 loop spans 17 amino acids. Trimming removed 1 base from V and 2 bases from J; junction bases left unmatched: 7. Germline lookup yields CDR1 SGHNT and CDR2 YENEEA. Here the CDR3 reads CASSLGLASGNTDTQYF. For the CDR3, the DNA is TGTGCCAGCAGCTTAGGCCTGGCTAGCGGGAACACAGATACGCAGTATTTT.

The V call is TRBV5-1, the J call TRBJ2-1, with D perhaps matching TRBD1 (5 bases). Germline lookup yields CDR1 SGHRS and CDR2 YFSETQ. The V end was cut by 0 bases, the J end by 3 bases, with 16 bases between. The CDR3 runs to 17 residues. CDR3 sequence (DNA): TGCGCCAGCAGCTTGGCCATGGGGCTGTCTCACTACAATGAGCAGTTCTTC. This translates into CASSLAMGLSHYNEQFF. Filled out from reference TRBV5-1 and TRBJ2-1, the complete variable domain reads KAGVTQTPRYLIKTRGQQVTLSCSPISGHRSVSWYQQTPGQGLQFLFEYFSETQRNKGNFPGRFSGRQFSNSRSEMNVSTLELGDSALYLCASSLAMGLSHYNEQFFGPGTRLTVL.

The chain uses TRBV11-2 and TRBJ2-5, with D tentatively TRBD1 or TRBD2 (5 bases each). Germline lookup yields CDR1 SGHAT and CDR2 FQNNGV. This CDR3 is 14 amino acids long. V shed 5 bases and J shed 3 bases, with 13 bases lying between them. The CDR3 DNA reads TGTGCCAGCAGCCCGGGGACGTACGAAGAGACCCAGTACTTC. It codes for CASSPGTYEETQYF.

This clone was seen just once. The chain carries TRBV19 and TRBJ1-5; D unresolved. From germline, CDR1 is LNHDA and CDR2 SQIVND (reference sequence). The V and J ends lost 6 bases and 0 bases respectively, with 9 bases between them. This CDR3 has 14 amino acids. Here the CDR3 reads CASRNTNSNQPQHF. The CDR3, as DNA: TGTGCCAGTAGGAACACTAATAGCAATCAGCCCCAGCATTTT.

V is TRBV5-8 and J is TRBJ2-1; TRBD1 might be the D (6 bases). The V gene lost 6 bases and the J gene lost 4 bases, with 11 bases spanning the gap. Germline V gene sequence: CDR1 SGHTS, CDR2 YDEGEE. The CDR3 is made up of 13 amino acids. The CDR3, as DNA: TGTGCCAGCACAGGGGCCGCGTACAATGAGCAGTTCTTC. Its protein is CASTGAAYNEQFF.

This clone occurred once. The sample contains more than one DNA sequence encoding this CDR3. This chain links TRBV11-2 with TRBJ1-5; maybe TRBD1 (5 bases). Germline values: CDR1 SGHAT, CDR2 FQNNGV. The CDR3 runs to 15 residues. The V end lost 1 base, the J end lost 2 bases, and 9 bases lay between the germline ends. This CDR3 is CASSLGTGGNQPQHF. The CDR3 DNA follows: TGTGCCAGCAGCTTAGGTACAGGTGGCAATCAGCCCCAGCATTTT.

The V gene is TRBV2, the J gene TRBJ2-7; D gene ambiguous. The CDR3 has 13 residues. From germline, CDR1 is SNHLY and CDR2 FYNNEI. The V end lost 4 bases, the J end lost 6 bases, and 13 bases lay between the germline ends. DNA for the CDR3: TGTGCCAGCAGTGGGCTGTGGTTGGGCGAGCAGTACTTC. This sequence encodes CASSGLWLGEQYF.

The chain has TRBV4-3 and TRBJ1-2; D is unresolved. The CDR3 consists of 14 residues. CDR1 and CDR2 from the germline V gene are LGHNA and YSLEER. Trimming cost V 0 bases and J 2 bases, with 7 bases left between them. CDR3 in amino acids: CASSQESSNYGYTF. The CDR3 nucleotides are TGCGCCAGCAGCCAAGAAAGTTCCAACTATGGCTACACCTTC.

The chain links TRBV5-1 to TRBJ1-1; D is uncertain. The CDR3 covers 15 residues. Trimming removed 0 bases from V and 1 base from J, with 10 bases in between. Germline lookup yields CDR1 SGHRS and CDR2 YFSETQ. CDR3 loop: CASSLVPGSNTEAFF. The DNA of the CDR3 is TGCGCCAGCAGCTTGGTCCCCGGGTCGAACACTGAAGCTTTCTTT.

DNA of the CDR3: TGCGCCAGCAGCCAAATAGCGGGAAGCTCCTACAATGAGCAGTTCTTC. It codes for CASSQIAGSSYNEQFF. The chain couples TRBV5-1 to TRBJ2-1; 8 nucleotides line up with TRBD2. V gave up 4 bases and J gave up 0 bases; unmatched junction bases: 6. The CDR3 length is 16 residues. Germline assignment: CDR1 SGHRS and CDR2 YFSETQ.